Listed below are T cell receptor beta chains from one sample, sequenced in a study of cytomegalovirus exposure and HLA in healthy donors. Repertoires were generated with immunoSEQ multiplex PCR, while TCRdb's copy carries only in-frame clones and drops some. This table has 230,000 or so clones, about 93% appearing once. The sample taken for sequencing was PBMCs. The receptors shown here come from a girl aged 2 to 9 in good health and CMV-seronegative. Both conserved end residues are part of each CDR3. The D gene is left open where the match is weak. Only some rows state a clone size, as once, few, many or a class for expanded clones.

length: 13; D: TRBD2; size: NA; V: TRBV29-1; J: TRBJ2-7; DNA: TGCAGCGTTAGGACTAGCGACTCCTACGAGCAGTACTTC; CDR3: CSVRTSDSYEQYF
length: 14; D: TRBD2; size: NA; V: TRBV7-3; J: TRBJ2-3; DNA: TGTGCCAGCAGGGTAGCGGGGGGGCCAGATACGCAGTATTTT; CDR3: CASRVAGGPDTQYF
length: 16; D: NA; size: once; V: TRBV4-1; J: TRBJ2-7; DNA: TGCGCCAGCAGCCACCATCCACACAGACCCATCTACGAGCAGTACTTC; CDR3: CASSHHPHRPIYEQYF
length: 14; D: NA; size: NA; V: TRBV9; J: TRBJ2-7; DNA: TGTGCCAGCAGCGTAGGGGCACAGGTCTACGAGCAGTACTTC; CDR3: CASSVGAQVYEQYF
length: 15; D: NA; size: NA; V: TRBV5-1; J: TRBJ1-4; DNA: TGCGCCAGCAGCTTGGTTAGCACCTCTAATGAAAAACTGTTTTTT; CDR3: CASSLVSTSNEKLFF
length: 16; D: TRBD2; size: NA; V: TRBV27; J: TRBJ2-2; DNA: TGTGCCAGCAGTCAACTAGCGGGAGGGAACACCGGGGAGCTGTTTTTT; CDR3: CASSQLAGGNTGELFF
length: 13; D: NA; size: NA; V: TRBV18; J: TRBJ1-2; DNA: TGTGCCAGCTCACCAGGACAGACCATCGGCTACACCTTC; CDR3: CASSPGQTIGYTF
length: 11; D: NA; size: NA; V: TRBV30; J: TRBJ1-2; DNA: TGTGCCTGGAGTTCAGGGGTAGGCTACACCTTC; CDR3: CAWSSGVGYTF
length: 16; D: TRBD1; size: NA; V: TRBV11-2; J: TRBJ1-1; DNA: TGTGCCAGCAGCCCGTACAGGGGGGAGTTTAACACTGAAGCTTTCTTT; CDR3: CASSPYRGEFNTEAFF
length: 17; D: NA; size: NA; V: TRBV4-1; J: TRBJ1-1; DNA: TGCGCCAGCAGCCAAGCTGGTGGGGGGAGAAGTGGCACTGAAGCTTTCTTT; CDR3: CASSQAGGGRSGTEAFF
length: 15; D: NA; size: NA; V: TRBV19; J: TRBJ1-1; DNA: TGTGCCAGTACCCGTGAATGGGGACAAAACACTGAAGCTTTCTTT; CDR3: CASTREWGQNTEAFF
length: 14; D: NA; size: once; V: TRBV5-1; J: TRBJ2-7; DNA: TGCGCCAGCAGCTTACGGGACATTTCCTACGAGCAGTACTTC; CDR3: CASSLRDISYEQYF
length: 16; D: TRBD1; size: once; V: TRBV19; J: TRBJ1-3; DNA: TGTGCCAGTAGTGACCTGACAGGGACGGCCGGAAACACCATATATTTT; CDR3: CASSDLTGTAGNTIYF
length: 14; D: TRBD2; size: NA; V: TRBV5-6; J: TRBJ2-3; DNA: TGTGCCAGCAGCCCGCTAGCGGGCACAGATACGCAGTATTTT; CDR3: CASSPLAGTDTQYF
length: 14; D: TRBD1; size: NA; V: TRBV27; J: TRBJ1-2; DNA: TGTGCCAGCAGTTTCGCAGGGGGCAACTATGGCTACACCTTC; CDR3: CASSFAGGNYGYTF
length: 15; D: TRBD1; size: NA; V: TRBV7-9; J: TRBJ1-1; DNA: TGTGCCAGCAGCCCAAACAGGGGGAAGTACACTGAAGCTTTCTTT; CDR3: CASSPNRGKYTEAFF
length: 13; D: NA; size: NA; V: TRBV19; J: TRBJ1-1; DNA: TGTGCCAGTAGTCCCCCGGGGTCACCGGAAGCTTTCTTT; CDR3: CASSPPGSPEAFF
length: 15; D: NA; size: once; V: TRBV25-1; J: TRBJ2-7; DNA: TGTGCCAGCAGTGACCAAGGAGGACGGAACTACGAGCAGTACTTC; CDR3: CASSDQGGRNYEQYF
length: 13; D: NA; size: NA; V: TRBV2; J: TRBJ1-5; DNA: TGTGCCAGCAATCAGATTAGCAATCAGCCCCAGCATTTT; CDR3: CASNQISNQPQHF
length: 10; D: NA; size: NA; V: TRBV10-3; J: TRBJ1-1; DNA: TGTGCCATCAGTGATGGGCGTCTAACCTTC; CDR3: CAISDGRLTF
length: 13; D: NA; size: NA; V: TRBV1; J: TRBJ2-7; DNA: TGCACCAGCAGCCATAAACAGGCCTACGAGCAGTACTTC; CDR3: CTSSHKQAYEQYF
length: 17; D: TRBD1; size: NA; V: TRBV2; J: TRBJ1-2; DNA: TGTGCCAGCAGTGAAGAGGGGGACAGGGCTGGGTATGGTGGCTACACCTTC; CDR3: CASSEEGDRAGYGGYTF
length: 16; D: TRBD2; size: NA; V: TRBV5-4; J: TRBJ2-1; DNA: TGTGCCAGCAGCCCCCTAGCGGGGGTTTCCTACAATGAGCAGTTCTTC; CDR3: CASSPLAGVSYNEQFF
length: 13; D: NA; size: few; V: TRBV9; J: TRBJ1-1; DNA: TGTGCCAGCGGTCAATCGGGGAACACTGAAGCTTTCTTT; CDR3: CASGQSGNTEAFF
length: 13; D: NA; size: NA; V: TRBV7-9; J: TRBJ2-3; DNA: TGTGCCAGCAGCTTAGGCAGGACAGATACGCAGTATTTT; CDR3: CASSLGRTDTQYF
length: 18; D: TRBD2; size: NA; V: TRBV10-2; J: TRBJ2-7; DNA: TGCGCCAGCAGTGAGTTTCCGTCTAGCGGGTCATCAGCCTACGAGCAGTACTTC; CDR3: CASSEFPSSGSSAYEQYF
length: 15; D: TRBD2; size: NA; V: TRBV13; J: TRBJ2-1; DNA: TGTGCCAGCAGCTTCGGACTAGCGGGAGTGCGAGAGCAGTTCTTC; CDR3: CASSFGLAGVREQFF
length: 15; D: NA; size: once; V: TRBV27; J: TRBJ2-6; DNA: TGTGCCAGCAGTCCTCAGAGCTCTGGGGCCAACGTCCTGGCTTTC; CDR3: CASSPQSSGANVLAF
length: 16; D: TRBD2; size: NA; V: TRBV18; J: TRBJ2-5; DNA: TGTGCCAGCTCACCACCGGCGGGGGGCGAACAAGAGACCCAGTACTTC; CDR3: CASSPPAGGEQETQYF
length: 15; D: NA; size: NA; V: TRBV6-1; J: TRBJ1-5; DNA: TGTGCCAGCGGGAACCGGGATGGGGGCAATCAGCCCCAGCATTTT; CDR3: CASGNRDGGNQPQHF
length: 11; D: NA; size: NA; V: TRBV19; J: TRBJ2-7; DNA: TGTGCCAGTACCCAGGGCTACGAGCAGTACTTC; CDR3: CASTQGYEQYF
length: 12; D: NA; size: NA; V: TRBV19; J: TRBJ1-2; DNA: TGTGCCAGCAATCCGGCAGGGGCTGGCTACACCTTC; CDR3: CASNPAGAGYTF
length: 15; D: NA; size: NA; V: TRBV6-6; J: TRBJ2-7; DNA: TGTGCCAGCAGGCGACTACCCATGGCGGATTACGAGCAGTACTTC; CDR3: CASRRLPMADYEQYF
length: 14; D: TRBD2; size: NA; V: TRBV6-5; J: TRBJ2-7; DNA: TGTGCCAGCAGTTCCCGGGGAGGGAACTACGAGCAGTACTTC; CDR3: CASSSRGGNYEQYF
length: 14; D: NA; size: NA; V: TRBV6-5; J: TRBJ2-7; DNA: TGTGCCAGCAGTTACTCGATTCGGGTTTACGAGCAGTACTTC; CDR3: CASSYSIRVYEQYF
length: 16; D: NA; size: once; V: TRBV6-5; J: TRBJ2-6; DNA: TGTGCCAGCAGTTCCACTCGGTTCTCTGGGGCCAACGTCCTGACTTTC; CDR3: CASSSTRFSGANVLTF
length: 12; D: NA; size: NA; V: TRBV5-4; J: TRBJ2-3; DNA: TGTGCCAGCAGTATTCTATATGGTACGCAGTATTTT; CDR3: CASSILYGTQYF